One sample yielded the 12 T cell receptor beta chains listed below, sequenced in a study of CD8 T cells in Susac syndrome. Reverse transcription of about 0.45 to 1 ug RNA was performed with random hexamers. TCRdb used MiXCR to reprocess the immunoSEQ multiplex PCR reads, holding one entry per CDR3 protein. The sample lists about 210,000 distinct CDR3 sequences, roughly 96% occurring once. Sequenced material: CD4+ T cells from PBMCs. Receptors originate from a human donor with multiple sclerosis.

V gene TRBV5-6 combines with J gene TRBJ1-2; D might be TRBD1 (5 bases). The V end was cut by 0 bases, the J end by 8 bases, with 17 bases between. CDR3 length: 15 residues. Germline V gene data show CDR1 as SGHDT and CDR2 as YYEEEE. The CDR3 loop is CASSLVSGAGKGYTF. The CDR3 DNA reads as TGTGCCAGCAGCTTGGTTTCGGGCGCAGGGAAGGGCTACACCTTC.

This chain connects TRBV29-1 to TRBJ1-1; the D gene is possibly TRBD1 (5 bases). Germline V CDR1 and CDR2: SQVTM, ANQGSEA. The V gene lost 4 bases and the J gene lost 10 bases, with 13 bases spanning the gap. The CDR3 has 11 amino acids. The CDR3 nucleotides read TGCAGCGTTGTTGACAGCAGTTCAGCTTTCTTT. Encoded protein: CSVVDSSSAFF.

This chain joins TRBV27 and TRBJ2-7; no clear D gene. Per the germline V gene, CDR1 is MNHEY and CDR2 is SMNVEV (reference sequence). The CDR3 covers 13 residues. V was clipped by 7 bases and J by 3 bases, with 13 bases between them. The DNA for the CDR3 is TGTGCCAGCACCGTCGGAGACCTCTACGAGCAGTACTTC. Translating it yields CASTVGDLYEQYF.

The chain uses TRBV20-1 and TRBJ1-5; D gene uncertain. The CDR3 contains 12 residues. Germline lookup yields CDR1 DFQATT and CDR2 SNEGSKA (reference sequence). The germline V and J ends were trimmed by 5 bases and 3 bases, with 8 bases remaining between them. The CDR3 DNA is TGCAGTGCTCTCGGGGTCAATCAGCCCCAGCATTTT. This translates into CSALGVNQPQHF.

The chain uses TRBV20-1 and TRBJ2-7, with D hard to call. This CDR3 is 12 amino acids long. Deletions cut 5 bases from V and 2 bases from J, with 10 bases between. Looked up from germline, CDR1 is DFQATT and CDR2 is SNEGSKA (reference sequence). The CDR3 loop reads CSALAAPYEQYF. The CDR3, as DNA: TGCAGTGCTCTGGCAGCTCCCTACGAGCAGTACTTC.

The rearrangement joins TRBV2 to TRBJ1-4, with D unresolved. Germline V gene lookup returns CDR1 SNHLY and CDR2 FYNNEI. The CDR3 has 12 amino acids. Trimming left V 8 bases short and J 5 bases short, with 9 bases between. CDR3: CASRAENEKLFF. CDR3 nucleotide sequence: TGTGCCAGCCGGGCAGAGAATGAAAAACTGTTTTTT.

The J gene is TRBJ2-1, the V gene TRBV20-1; D is perhaps TRBD2 (6 bases). The CDR3 spans 14 residues. Germline V CDR1 and CDR2: DFQATT, SNEGSKA (reference sequence). The CDR3 sequence: CTLPLATPPNEQFF. CDR3 nucleotide sequence: TGCACCCTTCCCCTAGCGACCCCCCCCAATGAGCAGTTCTTC.

V gene TRBV20-1 combines with J gene TRBJ1-1; D is ambiguous. Germline V CDR1 and CDR2: DFQATT, SNEGSKA (reference sequence). The CDR3 length is 14 residues. Trimming removed 4 bases from V and 1 base from J, with 13 bases in between. This CDR3 reads CSAKIRRENTEAFF. Written as DNA, the CDR3 is TGCAGTGCTAAGATCAGGCGGGAGAACACTGAAGCTTTCTTT.

The J gene is TRBJ1-1, the V gene TRBV5-1, with D perhaps TRBD1 (5 bases). Trimming removed 4 bases from V and 4 bases from J, with 17 bases in between. The CDR3 covers 15 residues. In germline, CDR1 is SGHRS, CDR2 YFSETQ. The CDR3 DNA reads as TGCGCCAGCAGCCCAACGGGACTCCTGGGCACTGAAGCTTTCTTT. It translates to CASSPTGLLGTEAFF.

The rearrangement uses TRBV29-1 and TRBJ1-1; D gene ambiguous. Trimming stripped 7 bases from V and 0 bases from J, with 30 bases between. CDR1 and CDR2 from the germline V gene are SQVTM and ANQGSEA. CDR3 size: 19 residues. Written as DNA, the CDR3 is TGCAGCGCCGTATTGCCCGGACCCTCGGGGTGGCCGATGAACACTGAAGCTTTCTTT. Its protein product is CSAVLPGPSGWPMNTEAFF.

V and J are TRBV30 and TRBJ2-3; the D call may be TRBD1 or TRBD2 (5 bases each). This CDR3 comprises 14 residues. Germline loops: CDR1 GTSNPN, CDR2 SVGIG (reference sequence). The V end lost 1 base, the J end lost 3 bases, and 11 bases lay between the germline ends. The CDR3 region has the DNA TGTGCCTGGAGTGCAGGGACCCTAACAGATACGCAGTATTTT. Translation: CAWSAGTLTDTQYF.

This rearrangement joins TRBV12-5 to TRBJ2-1; D is unclear. CDR1 is LGHNT, CDR2 FRNRAP, per germline. The CDR3 runs 12 residues. Trimming cost V 6 bases and J 14 bases, with 17 bases left between them. The CDR3 nucleotides are TGTGCTAGTGGGTCGAAGGGCGGTAAGGAGTTCTTC. The encoded protein is CASGSKGGKEFF.